Listed below are T cell receptor beta chains from one sample, sequenced in a study of blood T cell repertoires in COVID-19. Only in-frame clones appear in the TCRdb table, and some are missing; sequencing was by immunoSEQ multiplex PCR. This table holds approximately 190,000 clones, 88% found once. Material for sequencing was peripheral blood. Receptor source: a man in his forties with active or convalescent COVID-19. CDR3s include the opening cysteine and the closing phenylalanine or tryptophan. The order of the fields is clone size, J gene, D gene, V gene, CDR3 protein, CDR3 DNA. A D gene is named only where the DNA matches it firmly. Only some rows state a clone size, as once, few, many or a class for expanded clones.

size: -; J: TRBJ1-1; D: TRBD1; V: TRBV6-2/TRBV6-3; CDR3: CASSPGTGVEAFF; DNA: TGTGCCAGCAGCCCCGGGACAGGGGTTGAAGCTTTCTTT
size: -; J: TRBJ1-2; D: -; V: TRBV7-2; CDR3: CASSLLEGNGYTF; DNA: TGTGCCAGCAGCTTACTTGAGGGTAATGGCTACACCTTC
size: once; J: TRBJ1-1; D: -; V: TRBV3-1/TRBV3-2; CDR3: CASSQWGGAMNTEAFF; DNA: TGTGCCAGCAGCCAGTGGGGGGGAGCTATGAACACTGAAGCTTTCTTT
size: -; J: TRBJ2-5; D: TRBD1; V: TRBV2; CDR3: CASSGDRERQETQYF; DNA: TGTGCCAGCAGTGGTGACAGGGAGAGACAAGAGACCCAGTACTTC
size: -; J: TRBJ1-4; D: -; V: TRBV19; CDR3: CASSAGVATNEKLFF; DNA: TGTGCCAGTAGCGCCGGAGTTGCAACTAATGAAAAACTGTTTTTT
size: -; J: TRBJ2-6; D: TRBD1; V: TRBV2; CDR3: CASTPTGQNSGANVLTF; DNA: TGTGCCAGCACCCCAACGGGACAGAACTCTGGGGCCAACGTCCTGACTTTC
size: -; J: TRBJ2-7; D: TRBD1; V: TRBV24-1; CDR3: CATSEPRQGGYEQYF; DNA: TGTGCCACCAGTGAACCGCGACAGGGCGGCTACGAGCAGTACTTC
size: -; J: TRBJ2-1; D: TRBD1; V: TRBV18; CDR3: CASSLRTGIDPNEQFF; DNA: TGTGCCAGCTCACTACGGACAGGTATAGACCCAAATGAGCAGTTCTTC
size: -; J: TRBJ1-1; D: -; V: TRBV3-1/TRBV3-2; CDR3: CASSRGVGTEAFF; DNA: TGTGCCAGCAGCCGGGGCGTCGGCACTGAAGCTTTCTTT
size: -; J: TRBJ1-1; D: -; V: TRBV29-1; CDR3: CSITPNTEAFF; DNA: TGCAGCATAACTCCTAACACTGAAGCTTTCTTT
size: -; J: TRBJ1-3; D: -; V: TRBV11-3; CDR3: CASSLERSSGNTIYF; DNA: TGTGCCAGCAGCTTAGAACGGAGCTCTGGAAACACCATATATTTT
size: -; J: TRBJ2-1; D: -; V: TRBV27; CDR3: CASSPVFGGPPHQQFF; DNA: TGTGCCAGCAGTCCCGTGTTTGGGGGCCCCCCACATCAGCAGTTCTTC
size: -; J: TRBJ1-2; D: TRBD1; V: TRBV6-5; CDR3: CASSYSRLGQNYGYTF; DNA: TGTGCCAGCAGTTACTCGAGATTGGGACAGAACTATGGCTACACCTTC
size: -; J: TRBJ1-1; D: TRBD1; V: TRBV28; CDR3: CASTSETGQVNTEAFF; DNA: TGTGCCAGCACCTCCGAGACGGGACAGGTGAACACTGAAGCTTTCTTT